This T cell receptor (beta chain) came from a study of human T cells and chemical hapten exposure. About the research overall: Patches that contained 0.01% DPC were applied to the upper back and read at 6 days.

TCRdb used MiXCR to reprocess the RACE reads, holding one entry per CDR3 protein. The sample holds some 84,000 distinct CDR3 sequences, about 10% seen once. Sample time point: patch test 3, about 24 weeks after DPC sensitization. Treatment in this sample: therapeutic diphenylcyclopropenone sensitization with weekly scalp DPC. The donor pool consisted of alopecia patients aged 18 to 70 years, considered suitable for DPC. This clonotype was seen ten or more times. The TCR sequence derives from a woman between 45 and 65 years old with alopecia areata. Some clones in this sample may be carry-over from other donors' samples. The source was whole blood, collected in connection with sensitization to the hapten diphenylcyclopropenone (DPC).

CDR3 loop: CASSPTQGGQQYF. For the CDR3, the DNA is TGTGCCAGCAGTCCCACCCAGGGAGGGCAGCAGTACTTC. The rearrangement uses TRBV12-3 or TRBV12-4 and TRBJ2-7; 7 bases line up with TRBD2. The CDR3 runs to 13 residues. Losses at the gene ends were 5 bases for V and 8 bases for J; bases not matched to a gene: 9.